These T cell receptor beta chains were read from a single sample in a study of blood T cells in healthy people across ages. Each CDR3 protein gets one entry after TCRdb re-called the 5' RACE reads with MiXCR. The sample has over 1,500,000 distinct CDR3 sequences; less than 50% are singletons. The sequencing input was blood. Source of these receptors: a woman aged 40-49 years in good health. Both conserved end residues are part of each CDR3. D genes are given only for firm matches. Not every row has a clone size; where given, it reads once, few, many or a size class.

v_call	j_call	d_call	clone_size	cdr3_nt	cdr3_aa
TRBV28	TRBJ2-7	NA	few	TGTGCCAGCAGTTTAGGCCAGATTTGGCAGTACTTC	CASSLGQIWQYF
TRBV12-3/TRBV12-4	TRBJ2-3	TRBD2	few	TGTGCCAGCAGTTTATCGACTAGCGGGGGTCTAGATACGCAGTATTTT	CASSLSTSGGLDTQYF
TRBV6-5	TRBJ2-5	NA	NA	TGTGCCAGCAGTTACGGTGGGGGGGGCTTGGAGACCCAGTACTTC	CASSYGGGGLETQYF
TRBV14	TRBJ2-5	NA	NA	TGTGCCAGCAGCCAAGGGCGTGTGTTGTCGGGAGAGACCCAGTACTTC	CASSQGRVLSGETQYF
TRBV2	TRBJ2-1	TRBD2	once	TGTGCCAGCCCCGAACAGCGGGGGGGCGGTGAGCAGTTCTTC	CASPEQRGGGEQFF
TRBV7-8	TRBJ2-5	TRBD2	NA	TGTGCCAGCAGCTCACGAGGACTAGCCGAGACCCAGTGCTTC	CASSSRGLAETQCF
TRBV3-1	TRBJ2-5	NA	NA	TGTGCCAGCAGCCAAGATAGACTGGCGGGGCTCAATTACCAAGAGACCCAGTACTTC	CASSQDRLAGLNYQETQYF
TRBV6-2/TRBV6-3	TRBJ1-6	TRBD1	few	TGTGCCAGCAGTCCGGGCAGGGGGCAGAGGGTTTCACCCCTCCACTTT	CASSPGRGQRVSPLHF
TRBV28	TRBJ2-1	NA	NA	TGTGCCAGCAGTTCGGACAGAACAAAGCAGTTCTTC	CASSSDRTKQFF
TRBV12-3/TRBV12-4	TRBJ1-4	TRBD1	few	TGTGCCAGCAGTTTAGGGACAGGGGGCGCAGATGACGAAAAACTGTTTTTT	CASSLGTGGADDEKLFF
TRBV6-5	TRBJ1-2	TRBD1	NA	TGTGCCAGCAGTACTACTACAGGGGACCACGCCTATGGCTACACCTTC	CASSTTTGDHAYGYTF
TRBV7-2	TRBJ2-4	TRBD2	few	TGTGCCAGCAGCCCCGGCGGGGGTATAAACATTCAGTACTTC	CASSPGGGINIQYF
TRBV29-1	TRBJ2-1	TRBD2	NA	TGCAGCGTTGCCGGACTAGCGGGGCCCCCGAGCCCCTACAATGAGCAGTTCTTC	CSVAGLAGPPSPYNEQFF
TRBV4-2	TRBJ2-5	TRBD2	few	TGTGCCAGCAGCCAAGATCCGGTTGCGGGCGAAGCGGGGGAGACCCAGTACTTC	CASSQDPVAGEAGETQYF
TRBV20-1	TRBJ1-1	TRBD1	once	TGCAGTGCTAGAGACCTTAGGACAGGGGGCGAGCGAAAAGCTTTCTTT	CSARDLRTGGERKAFF
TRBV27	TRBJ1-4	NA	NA	TGTGCCAGCAGTTTGGACCCGGGCAGGGAAAAACTGTTTTTT	CASSLDPGREKLFF
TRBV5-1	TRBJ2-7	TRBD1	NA	TGCGCCAGCAAAGAGGGGGCGTACAATGAGCAGTACTTC	CASKEGAYNEQYF
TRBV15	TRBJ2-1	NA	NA	TGTGCCACCAGCATCCGGGCCGGGAACAATGAGCAGTTCTTC	CATSIRAGNNEQFF
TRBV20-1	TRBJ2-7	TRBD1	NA	TGCAGTGCTAGAGAGCTCGGGACAGGGAGCTACGAGCAGTACTTC	CSARELGTGSYEQYF
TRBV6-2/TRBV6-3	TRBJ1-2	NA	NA	TGTGCCAGCAGGTCGATACCCGACTATGGCTACACCTTC	CASRSIPDYGYTF
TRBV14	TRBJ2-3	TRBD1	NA	TGTGCCAGCAGCCGAGCCGGGACAGGGAAGTCGACAGATACGCAGTATTTT	CASSRAGTGKSTDTQYF
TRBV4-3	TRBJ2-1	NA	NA	TGCGCCAGCAGCCAAGATGTAGGACACAACAATGAGCAGTTCTTC	CASSQDVGHNNEQFF
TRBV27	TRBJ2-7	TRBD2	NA	TGTGCCAGCAGGTTTCTAGCGGGGGGGGCCCACGAGCAGTACTTC	CASRFLAGGAHEQYF
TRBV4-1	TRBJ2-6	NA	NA	TGCGCCAGCAGCCAAGACACTCCACGGATGGGCTCTGGGGCCAACGTCCTGACTTTC	CASSQDTPRMGSGANVLTF
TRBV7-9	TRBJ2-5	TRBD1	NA	TGTGCCAGCAGACGGTACAGGGACAGACAAGAGGCCCAGTACTTC	CASRRYRDRQEAQYF
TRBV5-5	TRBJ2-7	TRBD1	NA	TGTGCCAGCAGCTTACACAGGGGTGCGAATTCGGGGGAGCAGTACTTC	CASSLHRGANSGEQYF
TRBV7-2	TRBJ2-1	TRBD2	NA	TGTGCCAGCAGCTTAGCGTACGGACTAGACCAAGAGACCCAGTTCTTC	CASSLAYGLDQETQFF
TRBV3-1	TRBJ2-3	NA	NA	TGTGCCAGCAGCCCTTCTACTATTACCGGGACCGCGGATGTTACAGATACGCAGTATTTT	CASSPSTITGTADVTDTQYF
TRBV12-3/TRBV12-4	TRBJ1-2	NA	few	TGTGCCAGTACCCCAGGAACCTATGGCTACACCTTC	CASTPGTYGYTF
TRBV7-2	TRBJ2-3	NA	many	TGTGCCAGCAGCCCCGGGGGGCCCACAGATACGCAGTATTTT	CASSPGGPTDTQYF
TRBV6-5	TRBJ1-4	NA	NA	TGTGCCAGCAGCGGGACGGCCGCTGGGGATGAAAAACTGTTTTTT	CASSGTAAGDEKLFF
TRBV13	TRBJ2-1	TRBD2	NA	TGTGCCAGCAGCATGCGGGGGGGGTTCTCCTACAATGAGCAGTTCTTC	CASSMRGGFSYNEQFF
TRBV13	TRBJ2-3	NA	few	TGTGCCAGCAGCTTATTCGACGGGGATACGCAGTATTTT	CASSLFDGDTQYF
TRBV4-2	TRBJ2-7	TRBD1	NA	TGTGCCAGCAGCCAAGCGGGGGGACAGGGAGATGCCAGCGAGCAGTACTTC	CASSQAGGQGDASEQYF
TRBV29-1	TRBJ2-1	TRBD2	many	TGCAGCGTTGAAGGACTAGCGGGGGGTAGCTACAATGAGCAGTTCTTC	CSVEGLAGGSYNEQFF
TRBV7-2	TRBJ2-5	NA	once	TGTGCCAGCAGCATACGCGAGTACCAAGAGACCCAGTACTTC	CASSIREYQETQYF
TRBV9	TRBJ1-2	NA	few	TGTGCCAGCAGCGTTCGGCCGGAGATGGGGTATGGCTACACCTTC	CASSVRPEMGYGYTF
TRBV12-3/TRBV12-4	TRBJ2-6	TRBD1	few	TGTGCCAGCAGTTTGCAGGGGGCGCCTGGGGCCAACGTCCTGACTTTC	CASSLQGAPGANVLTF
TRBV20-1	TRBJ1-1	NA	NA	TGCAGTGCTAGAGCTGAAAGGGCCACTGAAGCTTTCTTT	CSARAERATEAFF
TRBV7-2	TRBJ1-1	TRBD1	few	TGTGCCAGCAGCGTCCGACAGGGGGCTTTGAACACTGAAGCTTTCTTT	CASSVRQGALNTEAFF
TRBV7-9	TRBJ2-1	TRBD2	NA	TGTGCCAGCAGCCAACCGGGACTAGCGGGGGGGAAGCAGTTCTTC	CASSQPGLAGGKQFF
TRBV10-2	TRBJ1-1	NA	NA	TGCGCCAGCAGTGATTGGGGCAACACTGAAGCTTTCTTT	CASSDWGNTEAFF
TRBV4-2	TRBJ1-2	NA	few	TGTGCCAGCAGCCTCTCTTCGGGCAGGGACGGGAGGGGCTATGGCTACACCTTC	CASSLSSGRDGRGYGYTF
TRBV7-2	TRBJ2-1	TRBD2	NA	TGTGCCAGCAGCTTAAGGCCTAGCGGGGCGTTATCCTCCTACAATGAGCAGTTCTTC	CASSLRPSGALSSYNEQFF
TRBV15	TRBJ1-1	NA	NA	TGTGCCACCAGCAGAGTTGGTCAGGGGAACACTGAAGCTTTCTTT	CATSRVGQGNTEAFF
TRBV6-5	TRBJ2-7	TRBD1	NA	TGTGCCAGCAGTTCCGGGACAGGGGGAGCCGAGCAGTACTTC	CASSSGTGGAEQYF
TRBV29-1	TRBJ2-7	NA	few	TGCAGCGTTACCCTCGGGGCTTCTCCCTACGAGCAGTACTTC	CSVTLGASPYEQYF
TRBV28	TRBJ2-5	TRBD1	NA	TGTGCCAGCGACAGGACAGGGTTTGGGGAGACCCAGTACTTC	CASDRTGFGETQYF
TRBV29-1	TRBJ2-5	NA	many	TGCAGCGGGAGGGGAAGTGGAGAGACCCAGTACTTC	CSGRGSGETQYF